This entry is about one T cell receptor beta chain. This sample is part of a study of T cell responses to AZD1222 COVID-19 vaccine. This CDR3 is 15 amino acids long. V lost 3 bases and J lost 7; bases outside the gene matches: 6. Germline assignment: CDR1 MNHEY and CDR2 SVGAGI. Assay: immunoSEQ multiplex PCR; the TCRdb copy retains only in-frame clones and omits some. The top ten clones hold 2.8% of a sample with around 130,000 clones, about 91% of them seen once. The sequencing used peripheral blood, collected on day 0 of AZD1222 vaccination. The receptor's source is an adult in good health. The V and J genes are TRBV6-5 and TRBJ1-2; 12 bases agree with TRBD1. The CDR3 bases are TGTGCCAGCAGTTATCGGGGGACAGGGGGCTCTGGCTACACCTTC. Translated, it gives CASSYRGTGGSGYTF.